This T cell receptor (beta chain) was found in a study of early T cells in non-severe SARS-CoV-2 infection. Background on the study: Sequencing of unsorted whole blood was done on bulk RNA, leaving chains unpaired.

TCRdb called the 5' RACE reads again in MiXCR, with one record for every CDR3 protein. The repertoire includes about 83,000 distinct CDR3 sequences, more than 9% of them detected once, and approximately 8% sits in the top ten. This CDR3 is 14 amino acids long. After removal of 4 bases from V and 2 bases from J, the junction contained 2 bases not matched to a gene. Germline values: CDR1 SGHDT, CDR2 YYEEEE. V is TRBV5-6 and J is TRBJ1-2; 10 bases map to TRBD1. Sequencing was performed on whole blood, taken at baseline. The receptor was derived from an adult who was a healthcare worker with PCR-confirmed SARS-CoV-2 infection or an uninfected control (not recorded which). CDR3 DNA sequence: TGTGCCAGCAGCCAGGGACAGGGGAACTATGGCTACACCTTC. Protein product: CASSQGQGNYGYTF.